The source of this TCR beta chain is a study of T-cell memory formation after mild COVID-19. Whole-study context: Across donors, TCR clusters were largely donor specific.

Trimming stripped 1 base from V and 12 bases from J, with 15 bases between. This CDR3 comprises 12 residues. The germline CDR1 and CDR2 sequences are GTSNPN and SVGIG (reference sequence). Study-wide results and limits: Day 15 to 85 contractors were CD4/CD8 balanced; later expanders leaned CD4+. The finding that pre-infection memory included some responding clones suggested that cross-reactive memory joined. In second-wave clones peaking day 37, SARS-CoV-2 specificity remained unconfirmed.

About this clonotype: Its antigen is as yet unknown.

TCRdb re-called the 5' RACE reads with MiXCR, one entry per CDR3 protein. The profile shows approximately 250,000 distinct CDR3 sequences, roughly 14% of them singletons. The sequence was collected from an adult woman who had mild COVID-19 (a few samples of this study predate the infection). Cell type and time point are not known. J is TRBJ1-2 and V is TRBV30; D remains ambiguous. The sequenced sample consisted of PBMCs or a T cell subset sorted from them (not recorded which). CDR3 DNA: TGTGCCTGGAGTGAGTCGGCTTTACGGCACACCTTC. Residues: CAWSESALRHTF.